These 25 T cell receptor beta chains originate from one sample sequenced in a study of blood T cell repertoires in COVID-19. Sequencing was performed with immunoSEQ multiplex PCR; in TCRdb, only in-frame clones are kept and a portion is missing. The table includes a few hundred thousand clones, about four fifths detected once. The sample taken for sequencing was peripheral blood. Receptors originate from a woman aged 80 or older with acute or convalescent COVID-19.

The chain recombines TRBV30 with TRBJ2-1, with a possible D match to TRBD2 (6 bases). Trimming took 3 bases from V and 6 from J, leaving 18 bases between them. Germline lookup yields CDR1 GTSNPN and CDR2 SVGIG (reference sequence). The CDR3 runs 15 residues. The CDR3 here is CAWSGRPGAGNEQFF. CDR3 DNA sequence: TGTGCCTGGAGCGGGAGACCTGGGGCGGGCAATGAGCAGTTCTTC. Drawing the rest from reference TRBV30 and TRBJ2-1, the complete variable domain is SQTIHQWPATLVQPVGSPLSLECTVEGTSNPNLYWYRQAAGRGLQLLFYSVGIGQISSEVPQNLSASRPQDRQFILSSKKLLLSDSGFYLCAWSGRPGAGNEQFFGPGTRLTVL.

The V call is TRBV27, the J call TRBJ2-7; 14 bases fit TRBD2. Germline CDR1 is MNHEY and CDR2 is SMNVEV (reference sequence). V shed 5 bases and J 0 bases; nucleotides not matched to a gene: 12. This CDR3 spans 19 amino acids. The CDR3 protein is CASSLFGTSGSLNSYEQYF. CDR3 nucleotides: TGTGCCAGCAGTCTCTTCGGGACTAGCGGGAGCTTAAACTCCTACGAGCAGTACTTC.

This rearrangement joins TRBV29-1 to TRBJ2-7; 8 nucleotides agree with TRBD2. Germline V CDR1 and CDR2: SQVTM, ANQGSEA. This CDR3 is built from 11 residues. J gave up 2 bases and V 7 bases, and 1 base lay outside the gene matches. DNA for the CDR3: TGCAGCGGAGCGGGAGCCTACGAGCAGTACTTC. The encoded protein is CSGAGAYEQYF.

In DNA form, the CDR3 reads TGCGCCAGCAGCCAGAGCCAGGGGGCAACTAATGAAAAACTGTTTTTT. Translated, it gives CASSQSQGATNEKLFF. V usage is TRBV4-1 and J usage is TRBJ1-4, with 7 nucleotides matching TRBD1. The CDR3 contains 16 residues. Losses at the gene ends were 3 bases for V and 0 bases for J; bases not matched to a gene: 4. CDR1 MGHRA and CDR2 YSYEKL come from the germline V gene.

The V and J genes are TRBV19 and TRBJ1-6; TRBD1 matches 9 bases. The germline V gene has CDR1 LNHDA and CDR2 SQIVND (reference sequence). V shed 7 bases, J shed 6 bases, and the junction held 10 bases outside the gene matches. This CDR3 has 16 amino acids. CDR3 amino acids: CASTVTGGLGNSPLHF. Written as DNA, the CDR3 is TGTGCCAGTACCGTGACAGGGGGTCTGGGTAATTCACCCCTCCACTTT.

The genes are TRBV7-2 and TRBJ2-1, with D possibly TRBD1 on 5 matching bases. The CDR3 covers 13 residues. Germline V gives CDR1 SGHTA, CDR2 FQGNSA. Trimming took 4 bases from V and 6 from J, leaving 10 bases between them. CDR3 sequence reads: CASSSQGANEQFF. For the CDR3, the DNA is TGTGCCAGCAGCTCTCAGGGCGCCAATGAGCAGTTCTTC.

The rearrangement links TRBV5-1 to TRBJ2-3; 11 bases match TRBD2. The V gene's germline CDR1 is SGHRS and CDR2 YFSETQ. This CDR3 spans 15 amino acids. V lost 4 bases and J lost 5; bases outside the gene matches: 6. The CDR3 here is CASSISGGVGDTQYF. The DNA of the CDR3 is TGCGCCAGCAGCATTAGCGGGGGGGTTGGAGATACGCAGTATTTT. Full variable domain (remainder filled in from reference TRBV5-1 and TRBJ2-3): KAGVTQTPRYLIKTRGQQVTLSCSPISGHRSVSWYQQTPGQGLQFLFEYFSETQRNKGNFPGRFSGRQFSNSRSEMNVSTLELGDSALYLCASSISGGVGDTQYFGPGTRLTVL.

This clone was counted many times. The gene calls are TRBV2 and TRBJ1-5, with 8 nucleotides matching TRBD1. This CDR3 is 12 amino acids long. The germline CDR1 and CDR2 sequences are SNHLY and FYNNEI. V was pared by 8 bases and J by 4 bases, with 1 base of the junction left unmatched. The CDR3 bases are TGTGCCAGCCGGACAGGGAATCAGCCCCAGCATTTT. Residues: CASRTGNQPQHF.

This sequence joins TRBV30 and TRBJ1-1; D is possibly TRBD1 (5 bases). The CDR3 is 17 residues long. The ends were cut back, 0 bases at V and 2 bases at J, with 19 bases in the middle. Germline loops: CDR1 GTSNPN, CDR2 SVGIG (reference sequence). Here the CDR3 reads CAWSVRPLGQGNTEAFF. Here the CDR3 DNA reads TGTGCCTGGAGTGTACGCCCCTTGGGGCAGGGAAACACTGAAGCTTTCTTT.

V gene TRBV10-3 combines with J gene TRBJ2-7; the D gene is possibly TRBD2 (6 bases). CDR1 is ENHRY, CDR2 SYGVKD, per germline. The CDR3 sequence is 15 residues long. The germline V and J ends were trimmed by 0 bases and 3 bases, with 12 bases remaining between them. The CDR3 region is CAISESGVGSYEQYF. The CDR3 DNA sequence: TGTGCCATCAGTGAGTCGGGAGTCGGGAGCTACGAGCAGTACTTC.

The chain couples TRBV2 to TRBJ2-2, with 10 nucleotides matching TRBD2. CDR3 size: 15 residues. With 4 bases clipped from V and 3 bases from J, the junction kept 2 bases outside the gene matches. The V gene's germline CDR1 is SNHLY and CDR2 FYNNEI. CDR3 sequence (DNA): TGTGCCAGCAGTGTGACTAGCGGGTACACCGGGGAGCTGTTTTTT. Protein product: CASSVTSGYTGELFF.

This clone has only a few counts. DNA for the CDR3: TGTGCCAGCAGTAACCGGGACAGGGTGGACGAGCAGTACTTC. This translates into CASSNRDRVDEQYF. V usage is TRBV6-6 and J usage is TRBJ2-7; 9 nucleotides align to TRBD1. The ends lost 5 bases at V and 5 bases at J; junction bases unmatched: 7. Per germline, CDR1 MNHNY and CDR2 SVGAGI (reference sequence). This CDR3 is 14 amino acids long.

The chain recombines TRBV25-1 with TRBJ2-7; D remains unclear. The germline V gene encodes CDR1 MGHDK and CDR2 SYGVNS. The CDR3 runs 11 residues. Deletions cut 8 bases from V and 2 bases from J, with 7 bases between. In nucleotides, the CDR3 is TGTGCCAGCCGACTTACCTACGAGCAGTACTTC. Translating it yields CASRLTYEQYF.

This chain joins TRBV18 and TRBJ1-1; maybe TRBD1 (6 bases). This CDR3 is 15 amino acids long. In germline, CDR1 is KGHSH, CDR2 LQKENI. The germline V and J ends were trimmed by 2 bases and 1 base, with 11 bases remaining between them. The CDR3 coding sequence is TGTGCCAGCTCACCAGTGACAGGACAGAACACTGAAGCTTTCTTT. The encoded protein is CASSPVTGQNTEAFF.

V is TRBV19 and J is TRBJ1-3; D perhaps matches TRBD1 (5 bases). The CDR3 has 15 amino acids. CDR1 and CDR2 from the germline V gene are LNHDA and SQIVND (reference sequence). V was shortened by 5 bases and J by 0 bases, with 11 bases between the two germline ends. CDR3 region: CASSARQYSGNTIYF. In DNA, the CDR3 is TGTGCCAGTAGTGCGAGACAGTACTCTGGAAACACCATATATTTT.

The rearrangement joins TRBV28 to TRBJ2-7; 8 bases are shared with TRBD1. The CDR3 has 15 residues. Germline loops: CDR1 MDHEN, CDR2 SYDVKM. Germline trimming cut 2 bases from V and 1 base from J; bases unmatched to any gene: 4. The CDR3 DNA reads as TGTGCCAGCAGTTTACTTGGGACAGGATCCTACGAGCAGTACTTC. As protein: CASSLLGTGSYEQYF.

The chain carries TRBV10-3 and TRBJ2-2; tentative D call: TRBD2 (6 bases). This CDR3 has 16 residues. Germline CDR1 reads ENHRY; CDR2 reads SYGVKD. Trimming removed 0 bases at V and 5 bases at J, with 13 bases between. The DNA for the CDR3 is TGTGCCATCAGTGAGTCGGAAGAGGGGAGGACCGGGGAGCTGTTTTTT. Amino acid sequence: CAISESEEGRTGELFF.

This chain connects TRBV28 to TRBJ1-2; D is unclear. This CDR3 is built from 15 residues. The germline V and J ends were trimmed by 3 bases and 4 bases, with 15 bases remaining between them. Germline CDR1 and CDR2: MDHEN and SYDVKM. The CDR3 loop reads CASSFRLTPPYGYTF. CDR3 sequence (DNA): TGTGCCAGCAGTTTTCGTTTAACACCACCCTATGGCTACACCTTC.

CDR3 residues: CATSASLNEQFF. DNA of the CDR3: TGTGCCACCAGTGCCTCCCTGAATGAGCAGTTCTTC. V gene TRBV24-1 combines with J gene TRBJ2-1, with D unresolved. This CDR3 has 12 amino acids. The germline gives CDR1 KGHDR, CDR2 SFDVKD. The germline V and J ends were trimmed by 5 bases and 7 bases, with 8 bases remaining between them.

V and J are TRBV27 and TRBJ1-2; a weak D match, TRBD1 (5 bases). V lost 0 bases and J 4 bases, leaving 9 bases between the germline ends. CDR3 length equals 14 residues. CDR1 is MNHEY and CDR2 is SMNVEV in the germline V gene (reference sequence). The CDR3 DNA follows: TGTGCCAGCAGTTTATCGCCGGGGGTCTATGGCTACACCTTC. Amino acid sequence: CASSLSPGVYGYTF.

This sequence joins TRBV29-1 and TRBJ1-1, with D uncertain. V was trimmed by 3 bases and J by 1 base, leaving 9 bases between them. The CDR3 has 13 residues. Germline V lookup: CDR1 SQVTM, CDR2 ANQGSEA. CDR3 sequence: CSVEPGSNTEAFF. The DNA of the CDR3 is TGCAGCGTTGAGCCAGGTTCGAACACTGAAGCTTTCTTT.

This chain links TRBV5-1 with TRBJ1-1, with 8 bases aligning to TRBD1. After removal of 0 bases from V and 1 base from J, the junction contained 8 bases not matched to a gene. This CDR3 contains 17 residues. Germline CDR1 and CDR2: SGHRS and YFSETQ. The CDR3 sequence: CASSLATGGNRNTEAFF. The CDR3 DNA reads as TGCGCCAGCAGCTTGGCCACAGGGGGTAACCGGAACACTGAAGCTTTCTTT.

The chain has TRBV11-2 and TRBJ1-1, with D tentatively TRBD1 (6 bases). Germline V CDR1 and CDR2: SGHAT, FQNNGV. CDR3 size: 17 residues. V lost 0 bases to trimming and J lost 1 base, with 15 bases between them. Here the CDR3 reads CASSLDGWQGRNTEAFF. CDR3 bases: TGTGCCAGCAGCTTAGATGGGTGGCAGGGGAGGAACACTGAAGCTTTCTTT.

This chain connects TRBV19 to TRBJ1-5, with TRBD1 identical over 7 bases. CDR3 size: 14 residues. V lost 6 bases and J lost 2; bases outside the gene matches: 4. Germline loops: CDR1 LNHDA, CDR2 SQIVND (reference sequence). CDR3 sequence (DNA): TGTGCCAGTAGCCTGACAGGGCGCAATCAGCCCCAGCATTTT. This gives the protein CASSLTGRNQPQHF.

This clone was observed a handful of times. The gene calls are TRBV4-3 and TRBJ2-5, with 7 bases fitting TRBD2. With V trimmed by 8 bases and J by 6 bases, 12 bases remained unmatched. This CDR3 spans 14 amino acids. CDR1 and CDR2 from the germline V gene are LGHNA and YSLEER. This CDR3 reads CASGSGTLGKTQYF. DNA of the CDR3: TGCGCCAGCGGAAGCGGGACTCTCGGAAAGACCCAGTACTTC.